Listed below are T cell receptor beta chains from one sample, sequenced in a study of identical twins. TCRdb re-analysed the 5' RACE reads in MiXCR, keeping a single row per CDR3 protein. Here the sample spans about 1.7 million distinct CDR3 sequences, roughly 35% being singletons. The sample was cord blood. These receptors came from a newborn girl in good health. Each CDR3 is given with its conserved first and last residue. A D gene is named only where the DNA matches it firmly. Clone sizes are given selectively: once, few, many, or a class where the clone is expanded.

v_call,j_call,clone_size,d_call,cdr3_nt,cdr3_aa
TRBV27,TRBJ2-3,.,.,TGTGCCAGCAGTTTATCGCTGACTATTGCACACACAGATACGCAGTATTTT,CASSLSLTIAHTDTQYF
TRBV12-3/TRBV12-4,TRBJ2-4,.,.,TGTGCCAGCAGTAATAGGTCGCTAGCGAACGGCAAAAACATTCAGTACTTC,CASSNRSLANGKNIQYF
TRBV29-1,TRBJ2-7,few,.,TGCAGCGTTGGTCCCTCGAGCTCCTACGAGCAGTACTTC,CSVGPSSSYEQYF
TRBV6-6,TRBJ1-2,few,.,TGTGCCAGCAGTCTTACTGGCTACACCTTC,CASSLTGYTF
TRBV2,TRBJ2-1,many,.,TGTGCCAGCAGTGAAGAACTAGCCACCTACAATGAGCAGTTCTTC,CASSEELATYNEQFF
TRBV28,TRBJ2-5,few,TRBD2,TGTGCCAGCAGCTCACTCGTTATTAGCGGGAGGGCCGTGGAGACCCAGTACTTC,CASSSLVISGRAVETQYF
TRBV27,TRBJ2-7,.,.,TGTGCCGCCGGATGGCAGGCCTACGAGCAGTACTTC,CAAGWQAYEQYF
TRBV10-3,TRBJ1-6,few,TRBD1,TGTGCCATCAGGGACAGGGGGTTTAATTCACCCCTCCACTTT,CAIRDRGFNSPLHF
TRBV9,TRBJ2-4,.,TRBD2,TGTGCCAGCAGCCCCCGGGGGGGACTTGACATTCAGTACTTC,CASSPRGGLDIQYF
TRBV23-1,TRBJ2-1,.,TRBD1,TGCGCCAGCAGTCAACCGCGGACAGGCCCTCCGGGAAATGAGCAGTTCTTC,CASSQPRTGPPGNEQFF
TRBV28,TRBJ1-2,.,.,TGTGCCAGCAGTACCCCAGGGCTGATCTATGGCTACACCTTC,CASSTPGLIYGYTF
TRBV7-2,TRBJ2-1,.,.,TGTGCCAGCAGCTTAAATGTGAGACAGACTGGGAATGAGCAGTTCTTC,CASSLNVRQTGNEQFF
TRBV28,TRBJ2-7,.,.,TGTGCCAGCAGTTTATGGGGGACTCCGAACACCGGGGAGCAGTACTTC,CASSLWGTPNTGEQYF
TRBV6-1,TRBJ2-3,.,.,TGTGCCAGCAGTCGGGCCGACCGCCCAGATACGCAGTATTTT,CASSRADRPDTQYF
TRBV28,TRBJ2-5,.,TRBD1,TGTGCCAGCAGTTTACTAAGAGGGACAGCCCGCCAAGAGACCCAGTACTTC,CASSLLRGTARQETQYF
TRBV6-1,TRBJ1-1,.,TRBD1,TGTGCCACCGACAGGGGGAACACTGAAGCTTTCTTT,CATDRGNTEAFF
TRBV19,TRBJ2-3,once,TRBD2,TGTGCCAGTACCCCTGGGACTAGCCCTTCAAATACGCAGTATTTT,CASTPGTSPSNTQYF
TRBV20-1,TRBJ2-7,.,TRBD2,TGCAGTGCTAGTCCTCCTAGCGGGAGTTACGAGCAGTACTTC,CSASPPSGSYEQYF
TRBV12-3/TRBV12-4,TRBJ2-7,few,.,TGTGCCAGCAGTTCTCCCCCTTATCAGGGTGAGGACCACAATGAGCAGTACTTC,CASSSPPYQGEDHNEQYF
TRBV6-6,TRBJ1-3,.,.,TGTGCCAGCAGTTACTCCCCAGGGATGGCTGGAAACACCATATATTTT,CASSYSPGMAGNTIYF
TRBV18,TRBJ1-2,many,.,TGTGCCAGCAGCCCCGGACAGCACTATGGCTACACCTTC,CASSPGQHYGYTF
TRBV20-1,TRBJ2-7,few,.,TGCAGTGCTACTAGGGCCTCCGAGCAGTACTTC,CSATRASEQYF
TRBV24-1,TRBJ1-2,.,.,TGTGCCACCAGTGGGAGCCTAGGGGGGAGCTACACCTTC,CATSGSLGGSYTF
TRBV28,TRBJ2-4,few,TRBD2,TGTGCCAGCAAACTGACTAGCGGGACCACCCGGGCCAAAAACATTCAGTACTTC,CASKLTSGTTRAKNIQYF
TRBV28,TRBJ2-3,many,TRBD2,TGTGCCAGCAGTTGGACTAGCGGGAGAGCAGATACGCAGTATTTT,CASSWTSGRADTQYF
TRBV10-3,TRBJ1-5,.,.,TGTGCCATCAGTGACCGACCGCAGGCGGAGGGCAATCAGCCCCAGCATTTT,CAISDRPQAEGNQPQHF
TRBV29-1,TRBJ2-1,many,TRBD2,TGCAGCGTCCAGCGGGAAGAGCAGTTCTTC,CSVQREEQFF
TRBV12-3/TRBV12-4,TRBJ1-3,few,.,TGTGCCAGCAGTTTTGAGGGAAACTCTGGAAACACCATATATTTT,CASSFEGNSGNTIYF
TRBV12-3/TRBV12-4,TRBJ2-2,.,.,TGTGCCAGCAGCCCAAGCCCCGCGAACACCGGGGAGCTGTTTTTT,CASSPSPANTGELFF
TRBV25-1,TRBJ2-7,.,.,TGTGCCAGCAGTGACCGGCAGAGCTCCTACGAGCAGTACTTC,CASSDRQSSYEQYF
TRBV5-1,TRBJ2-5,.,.,TGCGCCAGCGGGGGACAAGGGGAGACCCAGTACTTC,CASGGQGETQYF
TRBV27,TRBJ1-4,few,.,TGTGCCATCAACAGGAAATCTAATGAAAAACTGTTTTTT,CAINRKSNEKLFF
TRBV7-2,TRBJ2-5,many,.,TGTGCCAGCAGCTTAGTTTCAGGTCGAGAGACCCAGTACTTC,CASSLVSGRETQYF
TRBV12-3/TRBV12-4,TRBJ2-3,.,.,TGTGCCAGCACCCCTCGCAAGGCGGATACGCAGTATTTT,CASTPRKADTQYF
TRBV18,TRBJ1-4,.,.,TGTGCCAGCTCGCACGGACAGCCTGCAACTAATGAAAAACTGTTTTTT,CASSHGQPATNEKLFF
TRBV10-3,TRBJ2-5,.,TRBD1,TGTGCCATCAGTGAGATCTGGGGACAGGGGGTAAGTCGCGATGAGCAGTACTTC,CAISEIWGQGVSRDEQYF
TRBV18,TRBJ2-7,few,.,TGTGCCAGCTCACGCGTAAGGGGTGATGGCGAGCAGTACTTC,CASSRVRGDGEQYF
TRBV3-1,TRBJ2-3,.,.,TGCGCCAGCAGCCGTCTAGAAACAGATACGCAGTATTTT,CASSRLETDTQYF
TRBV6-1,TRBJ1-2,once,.,TGTGCCAGCAGTGTCGACGGGCTCTATGGCTACACCTTC,CASSVDGLYGYTF
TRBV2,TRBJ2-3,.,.,TGTGCCAGCAGTGAAATGGGAGTAAGCACAGATACGCAGTATTTT,CASSEMGVSTDTQYF
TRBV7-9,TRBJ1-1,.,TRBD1,TGTGCCAGCAGCTTAGCCCTTAGACAGGGGCGGGGGACTGAAGCTTTCTTT,CASSLALRQGRGTEAFF
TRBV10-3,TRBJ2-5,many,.,TGTGCCATCAGCCCAGGCCAGAGTAGGGAAACCCAGTACTTC,CAISPGQSRETQYF
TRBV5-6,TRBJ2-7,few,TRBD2,TGTGCCAGCAGCCGCCTGGGACTAGCTTACTACGAGCAGTACTTC,CASSRLGLAYYEQYF
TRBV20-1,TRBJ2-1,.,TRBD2,TGCAGTGCTAGAGATTTCGCTAGCGGCTACAATGAGCAGTTCTTC,CSARDFASGYNEQFF
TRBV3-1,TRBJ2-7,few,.,TGTGCCAGCAGCACAGTGACGGACTACGAGCAGTACTTC,CASSTVTDYEQYF
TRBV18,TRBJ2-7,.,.,TGTGCCAGCTCACCGAGTGGGTTAGCCTACAATGAGCAGTACTTC,CASSPSGLAYNEQYF
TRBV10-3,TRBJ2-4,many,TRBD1,TGTGCCATCAGTGAGACGGGACAGGGAAACATTCAGTACTTC,CAISETGQGNIQYF
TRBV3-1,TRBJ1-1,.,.,TGTGCCAGCAGCCCGATGCCTGGGAACACTGAAGCTTTCTTT,CASSPMPGNTEAFF
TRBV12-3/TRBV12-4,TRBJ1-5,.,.,TGTGCCAGCAGTTTCGACGGTGGGCATCAGCCCCAGCATTTT,CASSFDGGHQPQHF
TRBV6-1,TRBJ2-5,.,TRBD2,TGTGCCAGCACGGGCCGACTAGCGGGCTTCCAAGAGACCCAGTACTTC,CASTGRLAGFQETQYF
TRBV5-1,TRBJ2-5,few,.,TGCGCCAGCAGTTTCGGGGGTATTAGCGAGACCCAGTACTTC,CASSFGGISETQYF
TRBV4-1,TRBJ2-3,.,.,TGCGCCAGCAGCCTTTACTCGCGAGATACGCAGTATTTT,CASSLYSRDTQYF
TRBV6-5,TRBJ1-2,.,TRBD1,TGTGCCAGCAGACGTTACGGGACAGGGAACTATGGCTACACCTTC,CASRRYGTGNYGYTF
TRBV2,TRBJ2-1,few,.,TGTGCCAGCAGTGAAGACAGGCATAATGAGCAGTTCTTC,CASSEDRHNEQFF
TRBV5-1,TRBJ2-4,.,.,TGCGCCAGCAGTCCCGGGTACAGGGCTCCGACGGAGCAGTACTTC,CASSPGYRAPTEQYF
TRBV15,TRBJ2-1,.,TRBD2,TGTGCCACCAGCGGAAAGGGACTAGGGGATTACAATGAGCAGTTCTTC,CATSGKGLGDYNEQFF
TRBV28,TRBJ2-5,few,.,TGTGCCAGCAGTTCCCAAAGGGCAGGGCCCGAGACCCAGTACTTC,CASSSQRAGPETQYF